The present entry profiles one T cell receptor (beta chain) with its context. The sample originates from a study of T cell responses to AZD1222 COVID-19 vaccine. The data were produced by immunoSEQ multiplex PCR, yet TCRdb's version contains in-frame clones alone and is incomplete. Here the sample spans about 120,000 clones, 80% to 90% being singletons. Germline lookup yields CDR1 MDHEN and CDR2 SYDVKM. V was cut by 10 bases and J by 3 bases, with 25 bases left in between. The CDR3 loop spans 16 amino acids. The TCR was taken from an adult in good health. The chain joins TRBV28 to TRBJ2-7, with no clear D. The sequenced sample was peripheral blood, obtained on day 0 of AZD1222 vaccination. CDR3: CATFSSEAFRHYEQYF. The DNA for the CDR3 is TGTGCCACCTTCTCGAGTGAGGCCTTCCGCCACTACGAGCAGTACTTC.